These 10 T cell receptor beta chains were all obtained from the same sample, sequenced in a study of Ad26.COV2.S vaccination and SARS-CoV-2 variants. Noted treatment: over 15 received Ad26.COV2.S at low or high dose, single or two shots; a few received placebo; per-sample allocation not given. Sampling happened 63 days after the first vaccine or placebo injection. Some clones are missing from TCRdb's copy, which holds only in-frame ones; the method was immunoSEQ multiplex PCR. The table shows 380,000 or so clones, with 83% occurring only once. The material was peripheral blood, obtained in a trial of Ad26.COV2.S vaccine versus placebo. These receptors all stem from a person between 18 and 65 years old who received the Ad26.COV2.S COVID-19 vaccine or a placebo.

This chain links TRBV6-2 or TRBV6-3 with TRBJ1-2; 9 nucleotides align to TRBD1. Germline trimming cut 6 bases from V and 10 bases from J; bases unmatched to any gene: 6. CDR1 MNHEY and CDR2 SVGEGT come from the germline V gene. The CDR3 spans 12 residues. DNA of the CDR3: TGTGCCAGCAGCAGGACAGGGGAGCTCTACACCTTC. Its protein product is CASSRTGELYTF.

The chain combines TRBV4-1 with TRBJ2-1, with D maybe TRBD2 (5 bases). Germline V gene data show CDR1 as MGHRA and CDR2 as YSYEKL. V lost 0 bases to trimming and J lost 2 bases, with 17 bases between them. The CDR3 length is 18 residues. The CDR3 loop reads CASSQDLTTGSAYNEQFF. For the CDR3, the DNA is TGCGCCAGCAGCCAAGATCTTACGACGGGGTCCGCCTACAATGAGCAGTTCTTC.

This clone was seen many times. The genes are TRBV18 and TRBJ1-1; the D is unclear. V lost 0 bases to trimming and J lost 0 bases, with 8 bases between them. The CDR3 has 15 residues. The germline V gene encodes CDR1 KGHSH and CDR2 LQKENI. The CDR3, as DNA: TGTGCCAGCTCACCACCAACTTTCATGAACACTGAAGCTTTCTTT. Its protein is CASSPPTFMNTEAFF. The entire variable domain, with the rest obtained from reference TRBV18 and TRBJ1-1, is as follows: NAGVMQNPRHLVRRRGQEARLRCSPMKGHSHVYWYRQLPEEGLKFMVYLQKENIIDESGMPKERFSAEFPKEGPSILRIQQVVRGDSAAYFCASSPPTFMNTEAFFGQGTRLTVV.

This chain joins TRBV5-6 and TRBJ2-2; 9 nucleotides line up with TRBD1. The trim removed 2 bases at V and 6 bases at J, leaving 5 bases unmatched. This CDR3 contains 15 residues. CDR1 and CDR2 from the germline V gene are SGHDT and YYEEEE. CDR3 sequence: CASSLRDRDAGELFF. The CDR3 nucleotides are TGTGCCAGCAGCTTAAGGGACAGGGATGCCGGGGAGCTGTTTTTT.

V gene TRBV3-1 (or the pseudogene TRBV3-2) combines with J gene TRBJ1-6, with a possible D match to TRBD1 (5 bases). Per the germline V gene, CDR1 is LGHDT and CDR2 is YNNKEL (reference sequence). V was pared by 1 base and J by 9 bases, with 10 bases between. The CDR3 contains 14 residues. This chain's CDR3 is CASSQGRATSPLHF. DNA of the CDR3: TGTGCCAGCAGCCAAGGCAGGGCTACTTCACCCCTCCACTTT.

J is TRBJ2-2 and V is TRBV5-1; D not certain. V lost 4 bases to trimming and J lost 2 bases, with 6 bases between them. Germline V CDR1 and CDR2: SGHRS, YFSETQ. This CDR3 contains 13 residues. The CDR3 nucleotides read TGCGCCAGCAGCCTTATAAACACCGGGGAGCTGTTTTTT. As protein: CASSLINTGELFF.

The V gene is TRBV3-1 (or the pseudogene TRBV3-2), the J gene TRBJ2-7; maybe TRBD2 (5 bases). The CDR3 contains 16 residues. Germline V gene sequence: CDR1 LGHDT, CDR2 YNNKEL (reference sequence). The V gene lost 0 bases and the J gene lost 6 bases, with 18 bases spanning the gap. The CDR3 spells CASSQDLTGSLREQYF. In nucleotides, the CDR3 is TGTGCCAGCAGCCAAGATCTCACGGGGTCCCTGCGCGAGCAGTACTTC.

This chain joins TRBV10-1 and TRBJ2-3; 9 bases agree with TRBD2. V shed 7 bases, J shed 0 bases, and the junction held 8 bases outside the gene matches. Per germline, CDR1 WNHNN and CDR2 SYGVQD (reference sequence). This CDR3 has 16 residues. The CDR3 sequence: CASIGGGASSTDTQYF. The DNA for the CDR3 is TGCGCCAGCATCGGCGGGGGGGCATCCAGCACAGATACGCAGTATTTT.

The chain couples TRBV2 to TRBJ1-5; maybe TRBD1 (6 bases). V was trimmed by 7 bases and J by 0 bases, leaving 7 bases between them. The germline CDR1 and CDR2 sequences are SNHLY and FYNNEI. CDR3 length: 13 residues. The CDR3 loop is CASNRDSNQPQHF. The DNA of the CDR3 is TGTGCCAGCAACAGGGATAGCAATCAGCCCCAGCATTTT. The variable domain in full, with the rest retrieved from reference TRBV2 and TRBJ1-5, is EPEVTQTPSHQVTQMGQEVILRCVPISNHLYFYWYRQILGQKVEFLVSFYNNEISEKSEIFDDQFSVERPDGSNFTLKIRSTKLEDSAMYFCASNRDSNQPQHFGDGTRLSIL.

This rearrangement joins TRBV6-5 to TRBJ1-1; 8 positions agree with TRBD1. The CDR3 is made up of 16 amino acids. The germline CDR1 and CDR2 sequences are MNHEY and SVGAGI. J lost 3 bases, V lost 4 bases, and 10 bases had no gene match. The CDR3 DNA is TGTGCCAGCAGTTCCCAGGGGGCGCGAATAGACACTGAAGCTTTCTTT. The encoded protein is CASSSQGARIDTEAFF.